The rows below give T cell receptor beta chains drawn from one sample of a study of blood T cell repertoires in COVID-19. This table comes from immunoSEQ multiplex PCR, and its TCRdb copy is limited to in-frame clones, with some not included. The data contain 150,000 to 200,000 clones, around 85% of them singletons. The sample was peripheral blood. Receptors were obtained from a man aged 80 or over with COVID-19, enrolled during active disease. Both conserved end residues are part of each CDR3. The D gene is left open where the match is weak. A clone size is listed for some rows: how often the clone was seen (once, few, many), or a class if it is expanded.

D,J,V,size,CDR3,DNA
NA,TRBJ2-1,TRBV7-8,NA,CASSPRDNEQFF,TGTGCCAGCAGCCCCAGGGACAATGAGCAGTTCTTC
NA,TRBJ2-2,TRBV6-1,NA,CASSEILTGELFF,TGTGCCAGCAGTGAAATCCTCACCGGGGAGCTGTTTTTT
TRBD2,TRBJ2-1,TRBV9,NA,CASSAELAGGGEQFF,TGTGCCAGCAGCGCCGAGCTAGCGGGGGGAGGTGAGCAGTTCTTC
TRBD1,TRBJ1-6,TRBV3-1/TRBV3-2,NA,CASSRTGGSRAPLHF,TGTGCCAGCAGTCGGACAGGGGGGAGTAGGGCACCCCTCCACTTT
NA,TRBJ1-1,TRBV7-6,NA,CASSLVADTRTEAFF,TGTGCCAGCAGCTTAGTGGCGGACACGCGGACTGAAGCTTTCTTT
NA,TRBJ1-1,TRBV10-3,NA,CAISADTEAFF,TGTGCCATCAGTGCCGACACTGAAGCTTTCTTT
NA,TRBJ1-5,TRBV19,few,CASSMEAENQPQHF,TGTGCCAGTAGTATGGAGGCGGAAAATCAGCCCCAGCATTTT
NA,TRBJ1-1,TRBV6-1,NA,CASSERGYTEAFF,TGTGCCAGCAGTGAAAGAGGTTACACTGAAGCTTTCTTT
TRBD2,TRBJ2-1,TRBV3-1/TRBV3-2,NA,CASSLRLAGGHNEQFF,TGTGCCAGCAGCCTCCGACTAGCGGGGGGGCACAATGAGCAGTTCTTC
NA,TRBJ2-5,TRBV27,NA,CASSSGLSETQYF,TGTGCCAGCAGTTCGGGTTTGTCGGAGACCCAGTACTTC
TRBD1,TRBJ2-1,TRBV7-2,once,CASRDYRGLDEQFF,TGTGCCAGCAGGGACTACAGGGGGCTCGATGAGCAGTTCTTC
NA,TRBJ1-4,TRBV9,NA,CASSVAAGRNEKLFF,TGTGCCAGCAGCGTAGCCGCGGGTAGAAATGAAAAACTGTTTTTT
NA,TRBJ2-3,TRBV18,NA,CASSRYGGSGAGTDTQYF,TGTGCCAGCTCACGGTACGGGGGGTCGGGGGCTGGCACAGATACGCAGTATTTT
TRBD1,TRBJ2-7,TRBV6-5,NA,CASSITGTGRGEQYF,TGTGCCAGCAGTATTACCGGGACAGGGAGGGGCGAGCAGTACTTC
TRBD1,TRBJ1-1,TRBV7-8,NA,CASSSLNRGVDTEAFF,TGTGCCAGCAGCTCGCTCAACAGGGGGGTGGACACTGAAGCTTTCTTT
TRBD1,TRBJ1-1,TRBV5-1,NA,CASSPGTGEGTEAFF,TGCGCCAGCAGCCCCGGGACAGGGGAGGGCACTGAAGCTTTCTTT
NA,TRBJ2-3,TRBV5-6,NA,CASSLVDFDTDTQYF,TGTGCCAGCAGCTTGGTAGATTTCGACACAGATACGCAGTATTTT
NA,TRBJ1-5,TRBV6-5,NA,CASSRFRTGNQPQHF,TGTGCCAGCAGCCGATTCCGAACGGGCAATCAGCCCCAGCATTTT
TRBD1,TRBJ1-5,TRBV18,NA,CASSPGQGAGQPQHF,TGTGCCAGCTCACCAGGGCAGGGGGCGGGTCAGCCCCAGCATTTT
NA,TRBJ2-1,TRBV5-4,NA,CASLMQGSYNEQFF,TGTGCCAGCTTAATGCAGGGGTCCTACAATGAGCAGTTCTTC
NA,TRBJ1-5,TRBV6-5,NA,CASDRELSNQPQHF,TGTGCCAGCGACAGAGAACTTAGCAATCAGCCCCAGCATTTT
NA,TRBJ1-1,TRBV6-2/TRBV6-3,NA,CASSLRHLRDTEAFF,TGTGCCAGCAGTTTAAGACACCTCAGGGACACTGAAGCTTTCTTT
NA,TRBJ1-5,TRBV6-1,NA,CASSEGARSNQPQHF,TGTGCCAGCAGTGAAGGGGCGCGAAGCAATCAGCCCCAGCATTTT
NA,TRBJ1-6,TRBV3-1/TRBV3-2,NA,CASSQVLQENSPLHF,TGTGCCAGCAGCCAAGTTCTACAGGAGAATTCACCCCTCCACTTT
TRBD1,TRBJ2-3,TRBV27,NA,CASSLSGTGVSTDTQYF,TGTGCCAGCAGTCTATCGGGGACAGGAGTTAGCACAGATACGCAGTATTTT
NA,TRBJ1-1,TRBV7-2,few,CASSSGQLEAFF,TGTGCCAGCAGCTCCGGACAGTTAGAAGCTTTCTTT
NA,TRBJ1-6,TRBV19,NA,CATKGQLNSPLHF,TGTGCCACCAAAGGACAGTTGAATTCACCCCTCCACTTT
TRBD2,TRBJ2-3,TRBV10-3,NA,CAIRRTSGGAAAQYF,TGTGCCATCAGGAGGACTAGCGGGGGTGCGGCTGCGCAGTATTTT
TRBD1,TRBJ2-3,TRBV25-1,NA,CASVSGQASDTQYF,TGTGCCAGCGTGTCGGGACAGGCGTCAGATACGCAGTATTTT
NA,TRBJ1-3,TRBV2,NA,CANGGGLGNTIYF,TGTGCCAACGGCGGGGGGCTAGGAAACACCATATATTTT
TRBD1,TRBJ1-4,TRBV7-2,NA,CASSPGVGQPNEKLFF,TGTGCCAGCAGCCCGGGCGTGGGACAGCCTAATGAAAAACTGTTTTTT
NA,TRBJ2-1,TRBV2,NA,CASSDRGWDYNEQFF,TGTGCCAGCAGTGATCGGGGGTGGGACTACAATGAGCAGTTCTTC
TRBD2,TRBJ2-1,TRBV2,NA,CASSEERGGDEQFF,TGTGCCAGCAGTGAAGAGCGGGGTGGGGATGAGCAGTTCTTC
NA,TRBJ2-5,TRBV6-1,NA,CASSEVWGRQETQYF,TGTGCCAGCAGTGAAGTGTGGGGGCGGCAAGAGACCCAGTACTTC
NA,TRBJ2-5,TRBV6-1,NA,CASSENRPKTQYF,TGTGCCAGCAGTGAAAACAGGCCGAAGACCCAGTACTTC
NA,TRBJ2-7,TRBV7-9,NA,CASSWADGQSYF,TGTGCCAGCAGCTGGGCCGACGGACAGTCGTACTTC
NA,TRBJ1-5,TRBV12-3/TRBV12-4,NA,CASSRDNNQPQHF,TGTGCCAGCAGCCGGGACAACAATCAGCCCCAGCATTTT
TRBD1,TRBJ1-1,TRBV18,NA,CASSTGGNTEAFF,TGTGCCAGCTCAACAGGGGGAAATACTGAAGCTTTCTTT
NA,TRBJ2-2,TRBV5-1,NA,CASSLDPGTGELFF,TGCGCCAGCAGCTTGGATCCCGGGACCGGGGAGCTGTTTTTT
TRBD1,TRBJ1-3,TRBV4-1,once,CASSQGTVNTIYF,TGCGCCAGCAGCCAGGGGACAGTTAACACCATATATTTT
NA,TRBJ2-7,TRBV11-3,once,CASSPLRNSYEQYF,TGTGCCAGCAGCCCTTTGCGTAACTCCTACGAGCAGTACTTC
NA,TRBJ1-1,TRBV28,NA,CASTSAGADNTEAFF,TGTGCCAGCACCTCGGCAGGGGCAGACAACACTGAAGCTTTCTTT
NA,TRBJ2-3,TRBV7-9,NA,CASSWGVSTDTQYF,TGTGCCAGCAGCTGGGGGGTTAGCACAGATACGCAGTATTTT
NA,TRBJ1-5,TRBV6-6,NA,CASRSFTGINQPQHF,TGTGCCAGCAGGTCATTTACAGGGATCAATCAGCCCCAGCATTTT
NA,TRBJ2-6,TRBV11-3,NA,CASSYSSGANVLTF,TGTGCCAGCAGCTACAGCTCTGGGGCCAACGTCCTGACTTTC
TRBD1,TRBJ2-4,TRBV10-1,NA,CASSDDRGHIQYF,TGCGCCAGCAGTGATGACAGGGGGCACATTCAGTACTTC
TRBD1,TRBJ1-5,TRBV5-1,NA,CASSFQGVDQPQHF,TGCGCCAGCAGCTTCCAGGGGGTCGATCAGCCCCAGCATTTT
NA,TRBJ1-6,TRBV18,NA,CASSPWGPQSNSPLHF,TGTGCCAGCTCACCGTGGGGCCCCCAATCTAATTCACCCCTCCACTTT